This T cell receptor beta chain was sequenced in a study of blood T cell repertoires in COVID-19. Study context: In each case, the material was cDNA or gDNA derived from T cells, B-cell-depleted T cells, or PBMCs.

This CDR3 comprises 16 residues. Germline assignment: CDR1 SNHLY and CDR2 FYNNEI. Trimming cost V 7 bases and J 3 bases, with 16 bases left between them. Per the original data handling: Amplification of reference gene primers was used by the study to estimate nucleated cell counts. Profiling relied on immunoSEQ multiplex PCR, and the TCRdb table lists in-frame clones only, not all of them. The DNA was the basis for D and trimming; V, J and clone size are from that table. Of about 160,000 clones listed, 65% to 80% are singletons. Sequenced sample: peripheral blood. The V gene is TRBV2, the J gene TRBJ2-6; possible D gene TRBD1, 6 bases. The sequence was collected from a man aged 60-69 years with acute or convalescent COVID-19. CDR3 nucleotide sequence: TGTGCCAGCACTAGGGACACCAGATTTGGGGCCAACGTCCTGACTTTC. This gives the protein CASTRDTRFGANVLTF.